This T cell receptor beta chain came from a study of CD8+ T cells in alopecia areata (dated by TCRdb to 2016 to 2019). Regarding the study in general: Treated patients were enrolled in an open-label pilot trial of oral tofacitinib, 5 to 10 mg twice daily, for moderate-to-severe alopecia areata. Tofacitinib was administered for 6 to 18 months, and 6 months of follow-up off drug were then conducted to assess delayed response and recurrence. Disease severity in treated patients was measured with the SALT score, which quantifies the percentage of affected scalp surface area. High-throughput TCRbeta sequencing was used to examine T cell clonal expansion in alopecia areata in both the C3H/HeJ mouse model and human patients. Scalp tissue and sorted CD4+ and CD8+ peripheral blood T cells from patchy and totalis/universalis alopecia areata patients and from healthy controls were covered by human TCRbeta sequencing. Patients on tofacitinib were biopsied at baseline and after 4 and 24 weeks of treatment, and several of the patients also had a later scalp biopsy. Scalp clonality was compared among normal scalp (n=4), patchy alopecia areata scalp (n=8), and alopecia totalis/universalis scalp (n=8). The RNA source kit depended on sample type: the PAXgene miRNA kit for fixed scalp, the miRNeasy kit for PBMCs, and the RNeasy kit for mouse skin. immunoSEQ multiplex PCR using 35 Vbeta forward primers and 13 Jbeta reverse primers was used to amplify TCRbeta CDR3 regions.

This clone has a count of ten or more. Its antigen is not yet known. It has no much larger one-base neighbor in the sample; base qualities were not kept. Study-wide conclusions, independent of this receptor: Compared with normal scalp, lesional scalp had higher clonality and more expanded CD8+ clones, particularly in alopecia totalis/universalis, a pattern that suggests antigenic drive. Tofacitinib significantly lowered scalp clonality and the number of expanded CD8+ clones among the top 100 scalp clones. TCR sequences shared between patients were less clear than in mice, possibly partly because of HLA diversity in the patient population. Because the treated cohort was small and included a single nonresponder, larger studies are needed to assess links between baseline CD8+ expansion and response. Scalp TCR repertoire analysis is complicated because resident alphabeta T cells in normal human skin are also sequenced, whereas mouse skin is dominated by gammadelta T cells. During tofacitinib treatment, many expanded lesional clones stuck around in both scalp and blood, and this persistence may partly explain why relapse happens after treatment is stopped.

The library was built by means of the immunoSEQ multiplex PCR assay. RNA was extracted from all samples and reverse transcribed into cDNA, which served as template for TCR sequencing. SuperScript III was used to make first-strand cDNA, primed with a 2:1 mix of oligo-dT and random hexamers. A synthetic immune receptor repertoire was used to assess amplification bias, and residual bias was removed computationally. In the original analysis: Raw reads were preprocessed for error removal, and CDR3 was defined according to IMGT conventions as running from the conserved cysteine to phenylalanine. Clonality was computed by normalizing Shannon entropy by log2 of the number of productive unique TCRs and subtracting the result from 1. Whether scalp clones were CD4 or CD8 was inferred by matching scalp TCRbeta sequences against CD4 and CD8 repertoires sorted from blood. TCRdb took over this immuneACCESS table, retaining in-frame rearrangements with V and J assigned. Such tables are incomplete; in checked studies, under half of the missing clones stem from an unresolved V gene, and the remainder is unexplained. That table gives V, J and clone size, and the DNA gave D and trimming. The sample includes over 150,000 clones, with 58% observed a single time. Clones ranked in the top ten supply 4.5% to 6% of the sample.

Reading the label with the study, this specimen's time point is: 24 weeks on oral tofacitinib. The treatment or condition label corresponds to: oral pan-JAK inhibitor, 5-10 mg twice daily. Peripheral blood and lesional scalp punch biopsies were obtained from patients with alopecia areata. PBMCs were separated by density centrifugation and stained for CD3, CD4 and CD8, after which CD4+ and CD8+ T cells were sorted on a FACSAria. CDR1 and CDR2 are read off the germline V gene as ENHRY and SYGVKD. Ends trimmed: V by 7 bases, J by 4 bases; bases unmatched to a gene: 9. Counted from cysteine to phenylalanine, this CDR3 has 14 amino acids. Solely the CDR3 DNA is kept, with 42 bases framed from the first base.

The sequencing here drew on CD4+ T cells sorted from blood, taken at week 24, from a patient treated with tofacitinib. This receptor was obtained from a human donor with alopecia areata. The V and J segments used are TRBV10-3 and TRBJ1-1, with 7 junctional bases fitting TRBD1. The CDR3 protein sequence reads: CAIMGGRGGTEAFF. The bases are TGTGCCATCATGGGTGGCAGGGGGGGCACTGAAGCTTTCTTT.